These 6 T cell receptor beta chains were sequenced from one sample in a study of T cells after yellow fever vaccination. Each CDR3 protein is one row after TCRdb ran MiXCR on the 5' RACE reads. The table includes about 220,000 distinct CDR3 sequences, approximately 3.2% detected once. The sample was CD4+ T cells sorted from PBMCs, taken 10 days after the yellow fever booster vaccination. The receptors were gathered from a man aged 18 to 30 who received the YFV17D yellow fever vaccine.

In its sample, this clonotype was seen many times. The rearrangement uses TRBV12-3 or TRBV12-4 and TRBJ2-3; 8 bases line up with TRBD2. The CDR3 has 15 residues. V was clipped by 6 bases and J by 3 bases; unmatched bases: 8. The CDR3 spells CASSSSGGWTDTQYF. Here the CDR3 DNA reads TGTGCCAGCAGCTCAAGCGGGGGTTGGACAGATACGCAGTATTTT.

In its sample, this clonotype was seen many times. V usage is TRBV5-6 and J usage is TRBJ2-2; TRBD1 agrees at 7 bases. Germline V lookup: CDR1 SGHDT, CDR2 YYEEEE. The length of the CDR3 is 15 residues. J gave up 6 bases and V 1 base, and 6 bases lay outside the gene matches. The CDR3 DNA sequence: TGTGCCAGCAGCTTGCCCAGGGGGATCCCCGGGGAGCTGTTTTTT. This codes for CASSLPRGIPGELFF.

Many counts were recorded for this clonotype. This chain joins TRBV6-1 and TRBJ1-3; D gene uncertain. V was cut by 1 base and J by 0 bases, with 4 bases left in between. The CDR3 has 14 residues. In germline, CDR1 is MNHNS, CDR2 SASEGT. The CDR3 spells CASSEVGSGNTIYF. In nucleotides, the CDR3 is TGTGCCAGCAGTGAAGTGGGCTCTGGAAACACCATATATTTT.

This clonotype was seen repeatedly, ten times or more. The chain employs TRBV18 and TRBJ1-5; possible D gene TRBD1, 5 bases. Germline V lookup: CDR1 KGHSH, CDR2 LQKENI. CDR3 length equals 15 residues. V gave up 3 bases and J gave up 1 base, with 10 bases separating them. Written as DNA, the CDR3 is TGTGCCAGCTCACCGATCGGGGGGAGCAATCAGCCCCAGCATTTT. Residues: CASSPIGGSNQPQHF.

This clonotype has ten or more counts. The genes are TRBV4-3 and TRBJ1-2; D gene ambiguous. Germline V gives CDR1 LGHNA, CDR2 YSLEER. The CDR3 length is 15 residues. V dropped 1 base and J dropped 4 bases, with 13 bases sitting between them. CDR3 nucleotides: TGCGCCAGCAGCCAAGGGGGAGGTGACCGCTATGGCTACACCTTC. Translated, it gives CASSQGGGDRYGYTF.

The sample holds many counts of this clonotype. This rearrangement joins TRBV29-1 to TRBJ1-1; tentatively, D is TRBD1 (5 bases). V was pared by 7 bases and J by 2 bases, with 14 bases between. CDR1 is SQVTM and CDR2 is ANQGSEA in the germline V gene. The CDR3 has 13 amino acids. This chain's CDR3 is CSAGGAINTEAFF. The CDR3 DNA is TGCAGCGCCGGAGGGGCTATCAACACTGAAGCTTTCTTT. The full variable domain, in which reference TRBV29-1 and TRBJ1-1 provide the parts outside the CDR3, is SAVISQKPSRDICQRGTSLTIQCQVDSQVTMMFWYRQQPGQSLTLIATANQGSEATYESGFVIDKFPISRPNLTFSTLTVSNMSPEDSSIYLCSAGGAINTEAFFGQGTRLTVV.